This TCR beta chain appears in the sequencing data of a study of T cell repertoires in cytomegalovirus infection. Study background: Public TCR beta signatures indicated both CMV infection and matching HLA type. Whole-study findings and limits: Totalled public TCR beta family frequency picked out people who carried CMV plus the relevant HLA. It was HLA-C-restricted CMV-specific TCR beta clonotypes that dominated the response ex vivo.

MiXCR was run by TCRdb on the reads, yielding one entry per CDR3 protein. Among about 310,000 distinct CDR3 sequences listed, around 10% were seen once. In this sample, this clonotype turned up many times. Its matching antigen is unknown. Germline V gene sequence: CDR1 SGHTA, CDR2 FQGNSA. The CDR3 consists of 12 residues. Trimming removed 0 bases from V and 9 bases from J, with 6 bases in between. The sample taken for sequencing was PBMCs. V gene TRBV7-2 combines with J gene TRBJ2-1; D not resolved. The sequence was collected from a human donor in good health (CMV status not recorded). Some clones in this sample may be carry-over from other donors' samples. The CDR3 DNA follows: TGTGCCAGCAGCTTAGCGCGCCTTGAGCAGTTCTTC. It encodes CASSLARLEQFF.